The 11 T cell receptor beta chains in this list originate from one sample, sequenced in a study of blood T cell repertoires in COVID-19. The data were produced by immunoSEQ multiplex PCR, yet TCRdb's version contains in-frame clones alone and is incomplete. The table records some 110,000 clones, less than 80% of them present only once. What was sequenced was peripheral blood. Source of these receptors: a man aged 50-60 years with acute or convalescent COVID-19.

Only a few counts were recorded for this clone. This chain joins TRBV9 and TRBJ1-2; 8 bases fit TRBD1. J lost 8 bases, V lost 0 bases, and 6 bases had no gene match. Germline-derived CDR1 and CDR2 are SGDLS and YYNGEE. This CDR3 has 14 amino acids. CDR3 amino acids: CASSVEDRVGGYTF. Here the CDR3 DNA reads TGTGCCAGCAGCGTAGAGGACAGGGTAGGAGGCTACACCTTC.

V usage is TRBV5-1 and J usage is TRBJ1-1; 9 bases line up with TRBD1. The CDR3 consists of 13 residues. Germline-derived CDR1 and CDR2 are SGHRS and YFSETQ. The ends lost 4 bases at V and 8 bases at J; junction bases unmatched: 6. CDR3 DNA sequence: TGCGCCAGCAGCAAGGGACAGGGATCCGAAGCTTTCTTT. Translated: CASSKGQGSEAFF. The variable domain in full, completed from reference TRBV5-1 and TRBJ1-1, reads KAGVTQTPRYLIKTRGQQVTLSCSPISGHRSVSWYQQTPGQGLQFLFEYFSETQRNKGNFPGRFSGRQFSNSRSEMNVSTLELGDSALYLCASSKGQGSEAFFGQGTRLTVV.

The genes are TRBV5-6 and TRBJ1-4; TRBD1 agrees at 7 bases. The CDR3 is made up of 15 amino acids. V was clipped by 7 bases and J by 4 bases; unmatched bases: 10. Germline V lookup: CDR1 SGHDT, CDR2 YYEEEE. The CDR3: CASHGSGQLNEKLFF. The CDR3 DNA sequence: TGTGCCAGCCACGGGTCGGGACAGCTTAATGAAAAACTGTTTTTT.

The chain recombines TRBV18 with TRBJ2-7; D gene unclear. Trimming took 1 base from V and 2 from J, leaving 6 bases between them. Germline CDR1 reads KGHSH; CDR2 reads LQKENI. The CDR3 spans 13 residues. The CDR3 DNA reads TGTGCCAGCTCACCACGACAAGCCTACGAGCAGTACTTC. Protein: CASSPRQAYEQYF.

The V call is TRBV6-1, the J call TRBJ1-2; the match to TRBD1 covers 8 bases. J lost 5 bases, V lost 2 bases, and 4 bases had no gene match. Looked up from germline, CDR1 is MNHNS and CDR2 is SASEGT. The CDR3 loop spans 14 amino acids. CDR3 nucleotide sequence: TGTGCCAGCAGTGAATGGGGACAGGATTATGGCTACACCTTC. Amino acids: CASSEWGQDYGYTF.

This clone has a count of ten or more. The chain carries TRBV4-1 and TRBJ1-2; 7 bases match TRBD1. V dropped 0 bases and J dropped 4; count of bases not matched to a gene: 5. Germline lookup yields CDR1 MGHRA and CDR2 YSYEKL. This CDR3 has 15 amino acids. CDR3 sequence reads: CASSQELTGTYGYTF. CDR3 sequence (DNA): TGCGCCAGCAGCCAAGAATTGACAGGGACCTATGGCTACACCTTC.

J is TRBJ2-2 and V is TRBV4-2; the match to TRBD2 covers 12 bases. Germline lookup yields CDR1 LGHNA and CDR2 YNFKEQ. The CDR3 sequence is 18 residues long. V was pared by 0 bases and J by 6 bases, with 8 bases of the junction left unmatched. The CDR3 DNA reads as TGTGCCAGCAGCCAAGACCTCCTAGCGGGAGGGCTGGCCGGGGAGCTGTTTTTT. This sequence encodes CASSQDLLAGGLAGELFF.

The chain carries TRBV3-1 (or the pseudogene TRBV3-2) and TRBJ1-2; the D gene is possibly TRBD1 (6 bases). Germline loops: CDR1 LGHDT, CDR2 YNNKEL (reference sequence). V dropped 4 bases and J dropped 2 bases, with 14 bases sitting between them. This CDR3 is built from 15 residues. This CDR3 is CASSLKGVGNYGYTF. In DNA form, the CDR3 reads TGTGCCAGCAGCCTTAAGGGGGTAGGGAACTATGGCTACACCTTC.

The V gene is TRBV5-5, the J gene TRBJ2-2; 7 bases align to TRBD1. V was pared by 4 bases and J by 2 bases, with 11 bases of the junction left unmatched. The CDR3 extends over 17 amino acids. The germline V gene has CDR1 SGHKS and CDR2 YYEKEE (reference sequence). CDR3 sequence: CASSLRWGTDNTGELFF. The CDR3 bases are TGTGCCAGCAGCCTTCGTTGGGGGACAGACAACACCGGGGAGCTGTTTTTT. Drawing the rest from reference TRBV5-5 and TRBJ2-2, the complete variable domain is DAGVTQSPTHLIKTRGQQVTLRCSPISGHKSVSWYQQVLGQGPQFIFQYYEKEERGRGNFPDRFSARQFPNYSSELNVNALLLGDSALYLCASSLRWGTDNTGELFFGEGSRLTVL.

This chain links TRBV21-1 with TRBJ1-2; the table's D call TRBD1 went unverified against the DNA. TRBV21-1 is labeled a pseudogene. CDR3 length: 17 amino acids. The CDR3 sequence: CASRTFQRGQPPLGYTF. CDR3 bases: TGTGCCAGCAGGACTTTCCAACGGGGACAGCCACCCCTTGGCTACACCTTC.

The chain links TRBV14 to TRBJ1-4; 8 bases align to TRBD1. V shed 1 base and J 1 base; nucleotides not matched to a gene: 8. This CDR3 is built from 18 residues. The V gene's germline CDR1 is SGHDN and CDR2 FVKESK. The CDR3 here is CASSQAARQGLTNEKLFF. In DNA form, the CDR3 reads TGTGCCAGCAGCCAAGCGGCTAGACAGGGGTTAACTAATGAAAAACTGTTTTTT.